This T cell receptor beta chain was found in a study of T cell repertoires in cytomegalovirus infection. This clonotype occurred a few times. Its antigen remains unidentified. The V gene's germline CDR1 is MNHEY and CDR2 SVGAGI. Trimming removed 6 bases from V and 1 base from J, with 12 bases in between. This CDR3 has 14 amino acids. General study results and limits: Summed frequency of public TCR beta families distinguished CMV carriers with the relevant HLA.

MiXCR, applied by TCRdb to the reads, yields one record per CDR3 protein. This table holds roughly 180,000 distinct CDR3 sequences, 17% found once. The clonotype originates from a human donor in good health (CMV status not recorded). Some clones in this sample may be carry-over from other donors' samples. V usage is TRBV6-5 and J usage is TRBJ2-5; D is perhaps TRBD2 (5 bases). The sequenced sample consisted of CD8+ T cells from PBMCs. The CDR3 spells CASSTPSRQETQYF. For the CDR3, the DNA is TGTGCCAGCAGCACCCCTAGCCGCCAAGAGACCCAGTACTTC.